The following is a T cell receptor beta chain sequence with its context. Its antigen is undetermined. Genes and germline come from the mouse. The read stops 1 residue short of the end of the CDR3; the missing end is completed from the germline J gene. Clones were read by immunoSEQ multiplex PCR, and TCRdb kept only the in-frame ones, dropping some. Of about 8,200 clones listed, over 45% were seen once; the top ten hold approximately 8.4%. The data were taken from a study of tissue T cells after allogeneic stem cell transplantation. Study-wide results and caveats: TCR repertoires tracked anatomic similarity, regardless of disease or transplant status. Only a limited share of tissue TCRs appeared in blood or spleen.

The time point was: mouse harvest day 7 after allogeneic transplant. Each mouse received 10^7 T-cell-depleted marrow cells plus 10^6 splenic CD5+ T cells by tail vein. This mouse GVHD model was MHC-mismatched B6 to BALB/c, profiled day 7 or 14. The germline CDR1 and CDR2 sequences are SGHSA and FRNQAP. The germline V and J ends were trimmed by 1 base and 2 bases, with 7 bases remaining between them. The length of the CDR3 is 14 residues. The sequence came from a female BALB/c mouse given C57BL/6 T cells with graft-versus-host disease after an allogeneic hematopoietic cell transplant. The gene calls are TRBV16 and TRBJ2-3; D is undetermined. Material for sequencing was gut tissue. This CDR3 is CASSLATTAETLYF. The sequenced CDR3 bases are TGTGCAAGCAGCTTAGCCACAACTGCAGAAACGCTGTAT.